Listed here is a single T cell receptor (beta chain). It has no known antigen specificity. It has no much larger one-base neighbor in the sample; base qualities were not kept. The method behind the library was the immunoSEQ multiplex PCR assay. The multiplex PCR relied on a mix of 60 forward primers for TCR Vbeta segments and 13 reverse primers for TCR Jbeta segments. A multiplex PCR assay on genomic DNA amplified the CDR3 region of rearranged TCR beta genes. The amplified TCR beta libraries were sequenced on the Illumina HiSeq System as 87-base-pair reads. Under the source paper's analysis protocol: A later analysis tallied 75 million to 85 million unique TCR beta chains across the 666 repertoires, and around 12 million of those chains were shared by two or more donors. To remove PCR and sequencing errors, raw reads were error-corrected and collapsed into unique sequences using a nearest-neighbor algorithm that merged closely related sequences. Alignment of CDR3 sequences to IMGT reference sequences was used to assign V, D and J gene segments. For a sequence to be retained, a match of at least six nucleotides to both a V gene segment and a J gene segment was required. Rearrangements were classified as productive when the CDR3 lacked stop codons and remained in frame with V and J, and all other rearrangements were classified as non-productive. CDR3 was defined by IMGT convention, running from the second conserved V-encoded cysteine to the conserved J-encoded phenylalanine. Sequences without an unambiguous match to a single V gene segment were excluded from the earlier analysis of approximately 560 of the donors. In an earlier analysis of around 600 of the donors, V segments were called functional above 56.7% productive rearrangements and were called segregating when the between-donor standard deviation exceeded 5%. A statistical classification framework was built to diagnose cytomegalovirus status from the catalog of TCR beta chain sequences. In a later analysis, V and J genes were assigned by comparing TCR nucleotide sequences against IMGT/GENE-DB human TR gene sequences. In a later analysis, CDR3 sequences and most-parsimonious VDJ recombination scenarios were assigned using the TCRdist pipeline. A later analysis defined each TCR beta chain by its CDR3 amino acid sequence plus V-gene family, and excluded reads lacking a unique V-gene family. In a later analysis, around 650 highly shared, low-generation-probability nucleotide sequences were removed to address suspected cross-contamination and a sequencing artifact. For each public chain, a later analysis derived a clonal expansion index from normalized ranks of inferred template counts within each repertoire. A later analysis computed generation probabilities with a VDJ recombination model fitted to out-of-frame rearrangements, and checked the results against IGoR. In a later analysis, TCR-TCR, TCR-HLA and TCR-CMV co-occurrence was scored with hypergeometric tests, and a repertoire-size bias correction was applied to TCR pairs. A later analysis estimated false discovery rates by permuting HLA or CMV assignments 20 times. In a later analysis, co-occurring TCRs were grouped with DBSCAN, and TCRdist sequence similarity was added when clustering was performed within HLA-allele-positive subsets. Co-occurrence clustering excluded repertoires with fewer than 30,000 or more than 120,000 public chains, plus five with anomalous nucleotide sharing. Not all clones reach the TCRdb copy of this immuneACCESS table, which keeps in-frame sequences only. Checked studies attribute under half of the gap to unresolved V genes and leave the rest unexplained. The DNA was the basis for D and trimming; V, J and clone size are from that table. This sample holds 75,000 to 95,000 clones; roughly 69% were observed only once. The ten largest account for roughly 6.3% of the sample.

V is cut back by 2 bases and J by 6 bases, with 5 bases in the junction unmatched. The CDR3 measures 15 amino acids from cysteine to phenylalanine. The read is trimmed to its CDR3 DNA, 45 bases read in frame from base 1. In the germline V gene, CDR1 corresponds to MGHRA and CDR2 to YSYEKL. This sample is part of a study of cytomegalovirus exposure and HLA in healthy donors (TCRdb year 2017). For the study in its entirety: According to an earlier analysis of around 600 of the donors, roughly 180 million T cells yielded 117 million unique TCR beta sequences and roughly 280 Gb of sequence data. A later genetic analysis used genome-wide SNP genotypes for about 60% of the roughly 700 donors, treating that subset as a discovery cohort. In the later analysis, no new phenotypic data were used to find candidate immune exposures; instead, reliance was placed on TCR beta sequences and their occurrence across donors. The study was designed to test whether signatures of past pathogen exposure could be identified by cataloging public T cell receptors. High-throughput TCR immunosequencing, statistical association of individual TCRs with disease status, and machine learning were combined to predict cytomegalovirus infection status. Every discovery cohort repertoire had been produced on one sequencing platform. A later analysis re-analyzed previously published TCR beta repertoires from approximately 700 donors and added high-resolution HLA genotyping to study TCR occurrence patterns. An early release covering roughly 600 HLA-typed donors comprised 250 to 350 gigabases of sequencing data and tens of millions of unique TCR sequences. Class I and class II HLA loci were covered by the typing at four-digit resolution. Donor age, sex, ethnicity and CMV serostatus were compiled together with the repertoire data. To decide whether each TCR beta V gene segment behaved as functional or pseudogenic, an earlier analysis of some 580 of the donors relied on high-throughput TCR beta sequencing. A separate validation cohort of roughly 120 different subjects was used in addition to the 666-subject first cohort. Typing coverage differed by locus: A, B, C, DRB1 and DQB1 were typed in roughly 629-630 donors, DQA1 in around 500, DPA1 in some 570, and DPB1 in just under 480. Several DR-DQ haplotypes were handled as single units for association and clustering because linkage in the cohort was strong. The study used immunosequencing to profile the T cell repertoires of several hundred subjects and linked those repertoires to cytomegalovirus serostatus. Across some 400 genotyped donors of the cohort, an average of roughly 250,000 unique TCR beta nucleotide sequences per donor were sequenced, and approximately 17% of those sequences were non-productive. Among the approximately 400 genotyped donors, around 81% belonged to the genetic ancestry cluster associated with self-reported Caucasian donors. Beyond this particular receptor, the publication reports: In a later analysis, the rate of TCR association differed among HLA loci, with DRB1 alleles having the most associated TCRs and HLA-C alleles having the fewest. The presence/absence analyses assumed that sequencing depth was roughly uniform across donors, and that assumption may not be true. Linkage disequilibrium might explain the correlated functional status among segregating V segments, but an unknown experimental factor could not be ruled out. Assigning TCR associations to individual alleles was difficult when HLA alleles, especially DR and DQ, strongly co-occurred. A later analysis reported that several top co-occurrence clusters appeared linked to parvovirus B19, influenza, CMV and Epstein-Barr virus. It was suggested by the authors that the approach could potentially be generalized to other disease states and immunological phenotypes. Most TCR sequences were observed very rarely across donors, whereas some public TCRs were present in many individuals. Because the 87-base-pair reads could not distinguish some IMGT-functional V segments, including TRBV6-2 and TRBV6-3, those segments were excluded. A later analysis found that HLA-associated TCR beta chains were more clonally expanded and had lower generation probabilities than equally common non-associated chains. In vitro tests confirmed that a few of the cytomegalovirus-associated TCR beta chains recognize cytomegalovirus antigens. An earlier analysis of approximately 570 of the donors showed that most TCR beta V segments appeared in productive rearrangements either about 87% or about 30% of the time, which broadly matched IMGT annotations. At a false discovery rate of 0.05, a later analysis linked about 17,000 TCR beta sequences to specific HLA alleles. In a later genetic analysis, a missense DCLRE1C variant was associated with V-gene and J-gene trimming of TCR beta chains, and the association was replicated in an independent cohort. According to a later analysis, most CMV-associated TCR beta chains appeared to be HLA-restricted, and the HLA associations seemed to be driven largely by CMV exposure. Because some donors lacked HLA typing at each locus, the association tests relied only on the typed subset. A later genetic analysis reported fewer N-insertions in productive TCRs among donors in an Asian-associated ancestry cluster than the roughly 690-donor mean. The cohort was sequenced for TCR beta chains only, and without alpha or paired-chain data the features that could be detected were limited. In the study, approximately 160 TCR beta chains were listed as associated with cytomegalovirus. Because counts were too low, about 15 rarely observed V segments, including chromosome 9 orphons, were left out of the earlier analysis of a few hundred of the donors. A cluster of highly shared sequence variants was judged likely to represent a technical artifact of the sequencing pipeline. A further reported finding was that TCR beta sequences accurately predicted the HLA-A and HLA-B alleles for most subjects in the first cohort. CMV serostatus was the only immune exposure information available for the cohort. Cytomegalovirus status was reported to be diagnosed by the classifier with high specificity and sensitivity in both the original and validation cohorts.

In total, around 600 healthy bone marrow donors made up the cohort. All cohort members were sampled while nominally healthy, although unrecorded immune exposures were likely present. The donor was CMV seronegative and was included in the group of over 300 seronegative cohort members. Each donor provided a peripheral blood sample, and peripheral blood mononuclear cells were used for TCR beta sequencing. Genomic DNA extraction from the blood cell samples was performed with the Qiagen DNeasy Blood Extraction Kit. The chain was built from TRBV4-1 and TRBJ2-1, and 9 bases in between align with TRBD1. This TCR came from a woman aged 25 to 39 in good health and CMV-seronegative. Specimen: PBMCs. The nucleotides read TGCGCCAGCAGCCAAATTAGGGACAGGGTCAATGAGCAGTTCTTC. Its translation is CASSQIRDRVNEQFF.